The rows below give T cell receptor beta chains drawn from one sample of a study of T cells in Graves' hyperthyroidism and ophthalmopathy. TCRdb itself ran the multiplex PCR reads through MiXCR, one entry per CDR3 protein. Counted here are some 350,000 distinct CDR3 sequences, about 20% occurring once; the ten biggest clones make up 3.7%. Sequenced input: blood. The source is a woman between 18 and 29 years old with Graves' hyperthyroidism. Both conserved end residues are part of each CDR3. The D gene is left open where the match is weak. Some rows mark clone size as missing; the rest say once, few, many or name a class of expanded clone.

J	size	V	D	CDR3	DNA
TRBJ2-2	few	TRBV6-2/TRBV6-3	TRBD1	CASSYSAPGTGGGGELFF	TGTGCCAGCAGTTACTCGGCCCCCGGGACAGGGGGCGGCGGGGAGCTGTTTTTT
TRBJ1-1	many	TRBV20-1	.	CSSRGGATEAFF	TGCAGTTCTAGAGGGGGGGCCACTGAAGCTTTCTTT
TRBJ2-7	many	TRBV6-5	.	CASSYSETVDYEQYF	TGTGCCAGCAGTTACTCGGAGACAGTTGACTACGAGCAGTACTTC
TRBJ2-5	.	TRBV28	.	CASTRTTQETQYF	TGTGCCAGCACCCGGACTACCCAAGAGACCCAGTACTTC
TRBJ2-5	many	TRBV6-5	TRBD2	CASSYYSAGGLGQETQYF	TGTGCCAGCAGTTACTACTCAGCGGGGGGGCTGGGGCAAGAGACCCAGTACTTC
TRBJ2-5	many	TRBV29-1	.	CSSAGTSGETQYF	TGCAGCTCGGCCGGGACTTCAGGAGAGACCCAGTACTTC
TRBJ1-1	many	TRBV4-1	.	CASSHPDSRPLNTEAFF	TGCGCCAGCAGCCACCCCGACAGCCGCCCTTTGAACACTGAAGCTTTCTTT
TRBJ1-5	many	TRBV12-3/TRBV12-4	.	CASSPGLGARNQPQHF	TGTGCCAGCAGCCCCGGATTGGGGGCTCGCAATCAGCCCCAGCATTTT
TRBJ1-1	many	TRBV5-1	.	CASMETPMNTEAFF	TGCGCCAGCATGGAGACCCCTATGAACACTGAAGCTTTCTTT
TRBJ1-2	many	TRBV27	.	CASRHRENYGYTF	TGTGCCAGCCGACACAGGGAAAATTATGGCTACACCTTC
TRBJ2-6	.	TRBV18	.	CASSPDGSGANVLTF	TGTGCCAGCTCACCCGACGGCTCTGGGGCCAACGTCCTGACTTTC
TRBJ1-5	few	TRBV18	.	CASSPEGLSNQPQHF	TGTGCCAGCTCACCGGAGGGGTTGAGCAATCAGCCCCAGCATTTT
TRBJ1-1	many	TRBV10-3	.	CAISGVRGMNTEAFF	TGTGCCATCAGTGGGGTTAGGGGGATGAACACTGAAGCTTTCTTT
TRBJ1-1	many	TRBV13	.	CASTALGANTEAFF	TGTGCCAGCACCGCCTTGGGGGCCAACACTGAAGCTTTCTTT
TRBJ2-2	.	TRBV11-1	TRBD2	CASRPLGGLATGELFF	TGTGCCAGCAGACCATTGGGGGGGTTAGCCACCGGGGAGCTGTTTTTT
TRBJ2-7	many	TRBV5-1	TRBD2	CASSWTSGRTYEQYF	TGCGCCAGCAGCTGGACTAGCGGGCGAACCTACGAGCAGTACTTC
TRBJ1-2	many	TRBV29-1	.	CSVEVRPGVGYTF	TGCAGCGTTGAGGTGCGACCGGGGGTCGGCTACACCTTC
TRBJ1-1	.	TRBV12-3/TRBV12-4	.	CASSPSGNTEACF	TGTGCCAGCAGCCCCTCGGGGAACACTGAAGCTTGCTTT
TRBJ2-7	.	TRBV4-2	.	CASSQASGGDQYF	TGTGCCAGCAGCCAAGCTTCGGGGGGCGATCAGTACTTC
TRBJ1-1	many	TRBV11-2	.	CASSLPSQGWWTEAFF	TGTGCCAGCAGCTTGCCCTCTCAGGGGTGGTGGACTGAAGCTTTCTTT
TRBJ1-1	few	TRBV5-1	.	CASSETANTEAFF	TGCGCCAGCAGCGAGACAGCGAACACTGAAGCTTTCTTT
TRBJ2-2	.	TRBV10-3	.	CAISGVGTRNTGELFF	TGTGCCATCAGCGGGGTTGGGACAAGGAACACCGGGGAGCTGTTTTTT
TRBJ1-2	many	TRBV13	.	CASSLTGGAYGYTF	TGTGCCAGCAGTCTGACTGGAGGGGCTTATGGCTACACCTTC
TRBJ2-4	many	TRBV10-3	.	CAISESGGGSDIQYF	TGTGCCATCAGTGAGTCGGGAGGAGGGTCTGACATTCAGTACTTC
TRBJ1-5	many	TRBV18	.	CASSPRGAIDQPQHF	TGTGCCAGCTCACCACGGGGGGCGATAGATCAGCCCCAGCATTTT
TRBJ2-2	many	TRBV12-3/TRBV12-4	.	CASSLVWHRANTGELFF	TGTGCCAGCAGTTTAGTTTGGCACAGGGCGAACACCGGGGAGCTGTTTTTT
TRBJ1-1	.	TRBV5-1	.	CASSSTVVSEACF	TGCGCCAGCAGCTCGACAGTGGTCTCTGAAGCTTGCTTT
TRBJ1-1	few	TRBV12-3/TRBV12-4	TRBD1	CASSLADRDEAFF	TGTGCCAGCAGTTTAGCAGACAGGGATGAAGCTTTCTTT
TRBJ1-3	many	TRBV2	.	CASNSHPGNTIYF	TGTGCCAGCAATTCCCATCCCGGAAACACCATATATTTT
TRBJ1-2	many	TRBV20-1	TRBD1	CSAKSGGAYGYTF	TGCAGTGCTAAGTCAGGGGGCGCCTATGGCTACACCTTC
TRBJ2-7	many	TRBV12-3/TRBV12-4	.	CASTLGQVYEQYF	TGTGCCAGCACCCTGGGGCAAGTCTACGAGCAGTACTTC
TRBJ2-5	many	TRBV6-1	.	CATGEQTQYF	TGTGCCACCGGGGAGCAGACCCAGTACTTC
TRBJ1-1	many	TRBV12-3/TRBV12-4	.	CASSDSMNTEAFF	TGTGCCAGCAGTGACAGCATGAACACTGAAGCTTTCTTT
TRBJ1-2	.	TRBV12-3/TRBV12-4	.	CASSFPDYGYTF	TGTGCCAGCAGTTTTCCGGACTATGGCTACACCTTC
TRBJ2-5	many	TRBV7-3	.	CASSLFGQKGGETQYF	TGTGCCAGCAGCTTATTTGGACAAAAAGGTGGGGAGACCCAGTACTTC
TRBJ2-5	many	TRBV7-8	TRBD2	CASSLRTSGGSGETQYF	TGTGCCAGCAGCCTCCGGACTAGCGGGGGTAGTGGGGAGACCCAGTACTTC
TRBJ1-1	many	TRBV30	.	CAWSLNGDTEAFF	TGTGCCTGGAGCCTTAATGGGGACACTGAAGCTTTCTTT
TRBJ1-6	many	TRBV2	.	CASSSIGIRGTLHF	TGTGCCAGCAGTTCGATCGGCATCCGGGGCACCCTCCACTTT
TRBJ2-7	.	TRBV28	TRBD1	CASLAPGQGNEQYF	TGTGCCAGCCTGGCACCGGGACAGGGGAACGAGCAGTACTTC
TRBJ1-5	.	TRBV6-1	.	CASHREGGQPQHF	TGTGCCAGCCACAGGGAAGGAGGACAGCCCCAGCATTTT
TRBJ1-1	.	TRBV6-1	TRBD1	CASRAGQWYTEAFF	TGTGCCAGCAGGGCGGGACAGTGGTACACTGAAGCTTTCTTT
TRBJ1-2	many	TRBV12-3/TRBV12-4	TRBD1	CASSWEGASYTF	TGTGCCAGCAGTTGGGAGGGGGCGAGCTACACCTTC
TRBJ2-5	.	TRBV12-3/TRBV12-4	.	CASRVRDKETQYF	TGTGCCAGCAGAGTCCGGGACAAGGAGACCCAGTACTTC
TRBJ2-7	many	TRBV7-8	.	CASSLVLAYEQYF	TGTGCCAGCAGCTTAGTCCTCGCCTACGAGCAGTACTTC
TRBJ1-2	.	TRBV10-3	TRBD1	CAISDGTGYDYGYTF	TGTGCCATCAGTGATGGGACAGGGTATGACTATGGCTACACCTTC
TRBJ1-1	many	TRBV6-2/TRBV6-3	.	CASSYVKVKWNTEAFF	TGTGCCAGCAGTTACGTTAAGGTAAAGTGGAACACTGAAGCTTTCTTT
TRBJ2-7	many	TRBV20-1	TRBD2	CSARDATGGAGNSYEQYF	TGCAGTGCTAGAGATGCCACGGGGGGAGCGGGGAATTCCTACGAGCAGTACTTC